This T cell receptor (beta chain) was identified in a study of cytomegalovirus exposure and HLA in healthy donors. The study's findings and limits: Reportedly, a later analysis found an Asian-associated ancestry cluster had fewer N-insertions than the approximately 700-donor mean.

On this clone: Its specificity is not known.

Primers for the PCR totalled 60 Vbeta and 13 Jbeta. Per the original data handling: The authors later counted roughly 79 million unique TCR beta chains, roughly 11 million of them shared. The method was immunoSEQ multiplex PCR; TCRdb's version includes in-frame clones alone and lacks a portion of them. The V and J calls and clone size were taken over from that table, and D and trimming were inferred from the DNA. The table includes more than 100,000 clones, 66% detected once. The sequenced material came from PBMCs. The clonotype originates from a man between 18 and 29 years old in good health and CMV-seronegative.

The CDR3 loop reads CASSKAPSGSSYEQYF. Written as DNA, the CDR3 is TGTGCCAGCAGCAAAGCCCCTAGCGGGTCCTCCTACGAGCAGTACTTC. The chain employs TRBV21-1 and TRBJ2-7; the DNA was not compared with TRBD2, the D call given in the table. TRBV21-1 is assigned pseudogene status. The CDR3 totals 16 residues.